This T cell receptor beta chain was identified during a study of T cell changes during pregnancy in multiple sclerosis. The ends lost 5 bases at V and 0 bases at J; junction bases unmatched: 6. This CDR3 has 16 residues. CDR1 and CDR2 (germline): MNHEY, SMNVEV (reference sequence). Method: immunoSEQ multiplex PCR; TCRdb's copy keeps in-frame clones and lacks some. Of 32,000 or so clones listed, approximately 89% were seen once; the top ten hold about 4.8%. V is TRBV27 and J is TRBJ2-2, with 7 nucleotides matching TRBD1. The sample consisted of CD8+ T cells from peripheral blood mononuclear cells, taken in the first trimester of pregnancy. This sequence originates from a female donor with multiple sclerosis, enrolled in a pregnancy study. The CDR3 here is CASSIHRGPNTGELFF. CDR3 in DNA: TGTGCCAGCAGTATCCACAGGGGACCGAACACCGGGGAGCTGTTTTTT.